The 20 T cell receptor beta chains below were found in one sample sequenced in a study of blood T cell repertoires in COVID-19. The method was immunoSEQ multiplex PCR; TCRdb's version includes in-frame clones alone and lacks a portion of them. Of about 98,000 clones in the sample, roughly 92% were seen once. Material: peripheral blood. These receptors were collected from a woman in her forties or fifties with COVID-19, enrolled during active disease.

The rearrangement uses TRBV11-3 and TRBJ1-2; the D gene is possibly TRBD1 (6 bases). Trimming removed 3 bases at V and 4 bases at J, with 9 bases between. The CDR3 runs to 13 residues. CDR1 and CDR2 (germline): SGHNT, YENEEA. CDR3 coding DNA: TGTGCCAGCAGCTTCACAGGGCTCTATGGCTACACCTTC. It is translated as CASSFTGLYGYTF. Using reference TRBV11-3 and TRBJ1-2 for the parts outside the CDR3, the full variable domain is EAGVVQSPRYKIIEKKQPVAFWCNPISGHNTLYWYLQNLGQGPELLIRYENEEAVDDSQLPKDRFSAERLKGVDSTLKIQPAELGDSAVYLCASSFTGLYGYTFGSGTRLTVV.

This chain uses TRBV5-1 with TRBJ1-2; maybe TRBD1 (6 bases). The CDR3 consists of 14 residues. Germline lookup yields CDR1 SGHRS and CDR2 YFSETQ. V shed 4 bases and J shed 5 bases, with 15 bases lying between them. The CDR3 DNA reads as TGCGCCAGCAGCCCTGTCGACAGGCCGTATGGCTACACCTTC. Translating gives CASSPVDRPYGYTF. Full variable domain (missing parts from reference TRBV5-1 and TRBJ1-2): KAGVTQTPRYLIKTRGQQVTLSCSPISGHRSVSWYQQTPGQGLQFLFEYFSETQRNKGNFPGRFSGRQFSNSRSEMNVSTLELGDSALYLCASSPVDRPYGYTFGSGTRLTVV.

V is TRBV10-1 and J is TRBJ2-1; no reliable D call. V was cut by 2 bases and J by 5 bases, with 4 bases left in between. CDR1 and CDR2 (germline): WNHNN, SYGVQD (reference sequence). This CDR3 is 12 amino acids long. CDR3 sequence reads: CASSEPNNEQFF. The DNA of the CDR3 is TGCGCCAGCAGTGAGCCCAACAATGAGCAGTTCTTC.

This chain joins TRBV3-1 (or the pseudogene TRBV3-2) and TRBJ1-5, with D unclear. Germline V gene data show CDR1 as LGHDT and CDR2 as YNNKEL (reference sequence). Trimming stripped 2 bases from V and 4 bases from J, with 12 bases between. The CDR3 extends over 15 amino acids. The CDR3 sequence is CASSQSSAGNQPQHF. The CDR3 nucleotides read TGTGCCAGCAGCCAATCCTCCGCGGGGAATCAGCCCCAGCATTTT.

The chain has TRBV6-5 and TRBJ1-1; 9 bases line up with TRBD1. CDR1 MNHEY and CDR2 SVGAGI come from the germline V gene. Trimming at V came to 6 bases and at J to 2 bases, leaving 7 bases not matched to a gene. The CDR3 loop spans 15 amino acids. The CDR3 here is CASSLWTGENTEAFF. CDR3 DNA: TGTGCCAGCAGCCTCTGGACAGGGGAAAACACTGAAGCTTTCTTT.

The chain joins TRBV19 to TRBJ2-7; TRBD2 aligns across 8 bases. Germline values: CDR1 LNHDA, CDR2 SQIVND (reference sequence). V trimming: 8 bases; J trimming: 0 bases; junction bases outside the gene matches: 9. CDR3 length: 15 residues. CDR3 DNA: TGTGCCAGTTCCTCGGTCGCGGGGGGCTCCTACGAGCAGTACTTC. Amino acid sequence: CASSSVAGGSYEQYF.

The chain joins TRBV12-3 or TRBV12-4 to TRBJ2-7; no clear D. There are 13 residues in the CDR3. Between the trimmed V and J ends, which lost 3 bases and 4 bases, there was a span of 10 bases. CDR3 amino acids: CASSLFPMYEQYF. For the CDR3, the DNA is TGTGCCAGCAGTTTGTTCCCTATGTACGAGCAGTACTTC.

The V and J genes are TRBV5-1 and TRBJ2-4; D is possibly TRBD2 (5 bases). With 7 bases removed from V and 4 bases from J, the gap between germline ends came to 15 bases. Germline loops: CDR1 SGHRS, CDR2 YFSETQ. CDR3 length: 14 residues. CDR3: CASAAGLAKNIQYF. CDR3 DNA sequence: TGCGCCAGCGCGGCAGGACTCGCTAAAAACATTCAGTACTTC.

V and J are TRBV6-6 and TRBJ2-2; D call uncertain. The CDR3 sequence is 13 residues long. Germline V CDR1 and CDR2: MNHNY, SVGAGI (reference sequence). With 2 bases removed from V and 7 bases from J, the gap between germline ends came to 8 bases. CDR3 sequence: CASSYLLLGELFF. The CDR3 region has the DNA TGTGCCAGCAGTTACCTACTCCTCGGGGAGCTGTTTTTT.

Note on this clone: The junction shows a germline mismatch at one end, possibly a read error. CDR3 region: CASGLDRDNSEAFF. In nucleotides, the CDR3 is TGTGCTAGTGGCTTGGACAGGGACAATTCTGAAGCTTTCTTT. V usage is TRBV12-5 and J usage is TRBJ1-1, with 8 bases aligning to TRBD1. CDR1 is LGHNT, CDR2 FRNRAP, per germline. There are 14 residues in the CDR3.

The CDR3 is CAWSDAGGGYTF. CDR3 bases: TGTGCCTGGAGTGATGCGGGGGGAGGCTACACCTTC. The chain couples TRBV30 to TRBJ1-2, with D possibly being TRBD1 (5 bases). The CDR3 has 12 residues. The V gene's germline CDR1 is GTSNPN and CDR2 SVGIG (reference sequence). Trimming took 1 base from V and 8 from J, leaving 11 bases between them.

V gene TRBV12-5 combines with J gene TRBJ2-7; no clear D. Germline lookup yields CDR1 LGHNT and CDR2 FRNRAP. There are 12 residues in the CDR3. Trimming shortened V by 3 bases and J by 6 bases, and 9 bases separated the two germline ends. The CDR3 sequence: CASGFWPPEQYF. CDR3 DNA: TGTGCTAGTGGTTTTTGGCCCCCCGAGCAGTACTTC.

J is TRBJ2-1 and V is TRBV5-1; D is possibly TRBD1 (6 bases). The CDR3 totals 12 residues. V gave up 3 bases and J gave up 6 bases, with 7 bases separating them. Germline CDR1 and CDR2: SGHRS and YFSETQ. CDR3 in amino acids: CASSSRGNEQFF. CDR3 DNA: TGCGCCAGCAGCTCCAGGGGCAATGAGCAGTTCTTC.

V gene TRBV6-5 combines with J gene TRBJ1-5, with D unresolved. V lost 0 bases to trimming and J lost 4 bases, with 10 bases between them. CDR1 and CDR2 (germline): MNHEY, SVGAGI. The CDR3 extends over 15 amino acids. In DNA, the CDR3 is TGTGCCAGCAGTTACTCGAGGCCCGATAATCAGCCCCAGCATTTT. This codes for CASSYSRPDNQPQHF.

The rearrangement uses TRBV14 and TRBJ1-2, with 8 bases aligning to TRBD1. Germline CDR1 is SGHDN and CDR2 is FVKESK. V was clipped by 0 bases and J by 5 bases; unmatched bases: 11. The CDR3 loop spans 17 amino acids. CDR3 amino acids: CASSQDQRRQGNYGYTF. DNA for the CDR3: TGTGCCAGCAGCCAAGATCAAAGGCGACAGGGGAATTATGGCTACACCTTC.

V gene TRBV19 combines with J gene TRBJ1-5; a weak D match, TRBD1 (5 bases). Germline CDR1 and CDR2: LNHDA and SQIVND (reference sequence). V lost 0 bases and J 5 bases, leaving 11 bases between the germline ends. The CDR3 length is 15 residues. The CDR3 DNA reads as TGTGCCAGTAGTATAGATCTATCAGGGCATCAGCCCCAGCATTTT. It is translated as CASSIDLSGHQPQHF.

This sequence joins TRBV4-3 and TRBJ2-3; 8 bases agree with TRBD2. Germline loops: CDR1 LGHNA, CDR2 YSLEER. Trimming at V came to 1 base and at J to 1 base, leaving 7 bases not matched to a gene. The CDR3 runs 17 residues. CDR3 bases: TGCGCCAGCAGCCAAGGAAAAGGAGCGGGGGGCACAGATACGCAGTATTTT. Amino acid sequence: CASSQGKGAGGTDTQYF.

V and J are TRBV28 and TRBJ1-3, with D hard to call. Trimming cost V 2 bases and J 5 bases, with 16 bases left between them. The CDR3 contains 16 residues. CDR1 is MDHEN, CDR2 SYDVKM, per germline. The CDR3: CASSLTSGSGRNTIYF. The CDR3 DNA follows: TGTGCCAGCAGTTTAACCTCAGGATCCGGCAGAAACACCATATATTTT.

A single count supports this clone. The V gene is TRBV6-5, the J gene TRBJ2-7; 11 bases are shared with TRBD1. Germline V gene sequence: CDR1 MNHEY, CDR2 SVGAGI. This CDR3 has 15 residues. V gave up 9 bases and J gave up 4 bases; unmatched junction bases: 11. CDR3 in amino acids: CASQDGTGGSYEQYV. In DNA, the CDR3 is TGTGCCAGTCAAGACGGGACAGGGGGATCATACGAGCAGTACGTC.

The J gene is TRBJ2-3, the V gene TRBV19, with D maybe TRBD2 (5 bases). CDR3 length: 13 amino acids. V dropped 8 bases and J dropped 0 bases, with 9 bases sitting between them. Germline V lookup: CDR1 LNHDA, CDR2 SQIVND (reference sequence). CDR3 region: CASEGRSTDTQYF. CDR3 nucleotides: TGTGCCAGTGAGGGTCGGAGCACAGATACGCAGTATTTT.